The 13 T cell receptor beta chains reported below all come from one sample, sequenced in a study of cytomegalovirus exposure and HLA in healthy donors. Clones were read by immunoSEQ multiplex PCR, and TCRdb kept only the in-frame ones, dropping some. The sample holds around 150,000 clones, 91% seen once. The sample comprised PBMCs. All receptors come from a young woman in good health and CMV-seropositive.

This clone is medium-sized (0.01 to 0.1%) in the sample. This CDR3 is CSVRVNTEAFF. CDR3 coding DNA: TGCAGCGTTCGGGTGAACACTGAAGCTTTCTTT. The rearrangement joins TRBV29-1 to TRBJ1-1; no definite D call. Trimming removed 5 bases at V and 0 bases at J, with 4 bases between. Germline CDR1 and CDR2: SQVTM and ANQGSEA. The CDR3 runs 11 residues.

The chain employs TRBV10-2 and TRBJ1-4; 10 bases are shared with TRBD1. In germline, CDR1 is WSHSY, CDR2 SAAADI. V was clipped by 5 bases and J by 9 bases; unmatched bases: 9. The CDR3 runs to 15 residues. The CDR3 nucleotides are TGCGCCAGCAGTACCGGGACAGGGGAAGGGCAAAAACTGTTTTTT. It encodes CASSTGTGEGQKLFF.

This chain joins TRBV4-1 and TRBJ2-2, with D uncertain. CDR3 length: 14 residues. Trimming cost V 2 bases and J 2 bases, with 6 bases left between them. Germline values: CDR1 MGHRA, CDR2 YSYEKL. CDR3 amino acids: CASSQSVNTGELFF. CDR3 nucleotide sequence: TGCGCCAGCAGCCAATCAGTTAACACCGGGGAGCTGTTTTTT.

V gene TRBV30 combines with J gene TRBJ1-6; 8 bases match TRBD1. Unmatched junction bases numbered 8, after V lost 0 bases and J lost 4 bases. The CDR3 is made up of 17 amino acids. The germline V gene has CDR1 GTSNPN and CDR2 SVGIG (reference sequence). The CDR3 nucleotides read TGTGCCTGGAGTGTACGGTTAACAGGGGGATATAATTCACCCCTCCACTTT. Translation gives CAWSVRLTGGYNSPLHF.

CDR3 sequence reads: CAISEGQGYNQPQHF. The CDR3 DNA is TGTGCCATCAGTGAGGGACAGGGATACAATCAGCCCCAGCATTTT. This chain joins TRBV10-3 and TRBJ1-5; 8 bases map to TRBD1. Trimming at V came to 2 bases and at J to 3 bases, leaving 3 bases not matched to a gene. Germline CDR1 and CDR2: ENHRY and SYGVKD. The CDR3 runs to 15 residues.

The chain employs TRBV6-1 and TRBJ1-5; D uncertain. V was cut by 2 bases and J by 3 bases, with 11 bases left in between. Germline V gene lookup returns CDR1 MNHNS and CDR2 SASEGT. CDR3 size: 15 residues. CDR3 bases: TGTGCCAGCAGTGAAAGGAGGGATTACAATCAGCCCCAGCATTTT. This translates into CASSERRDYNQPQHF.

With regard to this clone: The identical CDR3 is also encoded by other nucleotide sequences in the sample. This sequence joins TRBV27 and TRBJ1-5, with 9 bases identical to TRBD1. The CDR3 is 14 residues long. In germline, CDR1 is MNHEY, CDR2 SMNVEV (reference sequence). V lost 6 bases and J lost 3; bases outside the gene matches: 3. The CDR3 DNA sequence: TGTGCCAGCAGCCGGGACAGGGACAATCAGCCCCAGCATTTT. Protein sequence: CASSRDRDNQPQHF.

Concerning this clone itself: The same CDR3 can be traced to other DNA sequences in this sample. The J gene is TRBJ1-4, the V gene TRBV29-1, with 7 nucleotides matching TRBD1. The germline V gene has CDR1 SQVTM and CDR2 ANQGSEA. J was trimmed by 8 bases and V by 4 bases; bases with no gene match: 4. This CDR3 comprises 12 residues. The CDR3 protein is CSVGQGGEKLFF. The DNA for the CDR3 is TGCAGCGTTGGACAGGGTGGGGAAAAACTGTTTTTT.

The chain's CDR3 is CASRGQAGANVLTF. CDR3 in DNA: TGTGCCAGCAGGGGACAGGCTGGGGCCAACGTCCTGACTTTC. The chain has TRBV2 and TRBJ2-6; TRBD1 aligns across 8 bases. This CDR3 region has 14 residues. Germline assignment: CDR1 SNHLY and CDR2 FYNNEI. Losses at the gene ends were 6 bases for V and 2 bases for J; bases not matched to a gene: 0.

The rearrangement joins TRBV2 to TRBJ2-3; D perhaps matches TRBD2 (5 bases). Trimming removed 4 bases at V and 2 bases at J, with 13 bases between. Germline loops: CDR1 SNHLY, CDR2 FYNNEI. This CDR3 is 15 amino acids long. CDR3 DNA sequence: TGTGCCAGCAGTGCCAGAGGGCTGTTCACAGATACGCAGTATTTT. This gives the protein CASSARGLFTDTQYF.

The rearrangement joins TRBV7-2 to TRBJ1-3, with D maybe TRBD1 (5 bases). The V gene's germline CDR1 is SGHTA and CDR2 FQGNSA. V was clipped by 3 bases and J by 2 bases, with 8 bases between them. This CDR3 spans 14 amino acids. CDR3 region: CASSFGGTGNTIYF. The CDR3 region has the DNA TGTGCCAGCAGCTTCGGGGGGACTGGAAACACCATATATTTT.

This clone is a singleton in its sample. The V call is TRBV7-3, the J call TRBJ2-1; 8 bases are shared with TRBD2. CDR3 length: 15 residues. Germline V gene data show CDR1 as SGHTA and CDR2 as FQGTGA. Losses at the gene ends were 6 bases for V and 8 bases for J; bases not matched to a gene: 12. CDR3 sequence: CASSLAGIEGDEQFF. CDR3 DNA sequence: TGTGCCAGCAGTTTAGCGGGAATCGAAGGGGATGAGCAGTTCTTC.

The gene calls are TRBV6-1 and TRBJ1-1; the match to TRBD1 covers 8 bases. Unmatched junction bases numbered 6, after V lost 6 bases and J lost 6 bases. Looked up from germline, CDR1 is MNHNS and CDR2 is SASEGT. This CDR3 contains 13 residues. The CDR3 is CASRDTGGSEAFF. The CDR3 DNA sequence: TGTGCCAGCAGGGATACAGGGGGATCTGAAGCTTTCTTT.